This T cell receptor (beta chain) was profiled in a study of PD-1 blockade in classical Hodgkin lymphoma. On this clone: Antigen: not known.

Study observations and caveats: Newly diagnosed patients were reported to start with lower TCR diversity than healthy donors. What drove the repertoire differences, possibly disease activity or prior therapy, has not been defined.

The table came from immunoSEQ multiplex PCR; TCRdb's copy has only in-frame clones and leaves some out. Of 43,000 or so clones in the sample, 78% were seen once. The CDR3 contains 17 residues. Time point in this sample: cycle 4 day 1 (C4D1), after less than 7 weeks of nivolumab. Every patient was affected by relapse after autologous stem cell transplantation, while exposure to brentuximab vedotin was not uniform. Complete response, partial response or progressive disease was recorded as best response. The clonotype comes from a human donor with classical Hodgkin lymphoma. The sequencing here drew on peripheral blood mononuclear cells (PBMCs), taken before the fourth cycle of nivolumab. V is TRBV12-1 and J is TRBJ1-1. TRBV12-1 is a pseudogene locus. The CDR3, as DNA: TGTGCCAGCAGCTTTACAGGTTGGAGGGGGAGGAACACTGAAGCTTTCTTT. It translates to CASSFTGWRGRNTEAFF.